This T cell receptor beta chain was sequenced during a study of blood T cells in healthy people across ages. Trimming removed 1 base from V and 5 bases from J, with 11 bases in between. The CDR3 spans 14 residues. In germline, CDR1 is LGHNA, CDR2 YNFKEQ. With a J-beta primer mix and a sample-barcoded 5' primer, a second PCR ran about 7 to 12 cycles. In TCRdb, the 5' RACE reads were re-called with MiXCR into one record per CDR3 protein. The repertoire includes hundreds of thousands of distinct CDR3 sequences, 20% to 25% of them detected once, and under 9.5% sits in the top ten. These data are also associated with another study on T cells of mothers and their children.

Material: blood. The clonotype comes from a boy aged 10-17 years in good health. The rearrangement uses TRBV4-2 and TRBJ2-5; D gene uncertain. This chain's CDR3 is CASSQGLKQETQYF. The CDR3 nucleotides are TGTGCCAGCAGCCAAGGTTTAAAGCAGGAGACCCAGTACTTC.